Below, 17 T cell receptor beta chains from the same sample are listed, as sequenced in a study of T cell repertoires in cytomegalovirus infection. The antigens these receptors bind are not known. TCRdb processed the reads anew with MiXCR; each CDR3 protein has one entry. The data hold around 340,000 distinct CDR3 sequences, with almost 30% observed a single time. The sequences come from cultured PBMCs, collected from culture after CMV antigen stimulation. Source of these receptors: a human donor in good health (CMV status not recorded). Some clones in this sample may be carry-over from other donors' samples.

In the case of this clonotype: The junction departs from the called germline gene at one end, perhaps through a read error. CDR3 region: CSARDSGTSKRPTYEQYF. In DNA form, the CDR3 reads TGTAGTGCTAGAGATTCCGGGACTAGCAAACGCCCAACCTACGAGCAGTACTTC. The chain couples TRBV20-1 to TRBJ2-7; 9 nucleotides match TRBD2. The CDR3 runs 18 residues. Looked up from germline, CDR1 is DFQATT and CDR2 is SNEGSKA (reference sequence).

V and J are TRBV7-9 and TRBJ1-1; 7 nucleotides line up with TRBD1. Germline CDR1 is SEHNR and CDR2 is FQNEAQ (reference sequence). The CDR3 totals 14 residues. With 4 bases clipped from V and 1 base from J, the junction kept 3 bases outside the gene matches. The CDR3 region is CASSWGQKNTEAFF. As DNA, the CDR3 is TGTGCCAGCAGCTGGGGACAGAAGAACACTGAAGCTTTCTTT.

This clonotype was recorded at least ten times. In DNA form, the CDR3 reads TGTGCCAGCAGCTCGGACAGTGACACTGAAGCTTTCTTT. Encoded protein: CASSSDSDTEAFF. The chain couples TRBV7-2 to TRBJ1-1; a possible D gene is TRBD1 (6 bases). Germline CDR1 is SGHTA and CDR2 is FQGNSA. The V end lost 4 bases, the J end lost 3 bases, and 9 bases lay between the germline ends. The CDR3 contains 13 residues.

The genes are TRBV11-3 and TRBJ1-1; D possibly corresponds to TRBD1 (5 bases). Trimming took off 5 bases at V and 1 base at J, with 17 bases between the two ends. CDR3 length: 16 residues. Germline values: CDR1 SGHNT, CDR2 YENEEA. CDR3 protein: CASSQTGWGGNTEAFF. In DNA form, the CDR3 reads TGTGCCAGCAGCCAAACAGGATGGGGGGGGAACACTGAAGCTTTCTTT.

This clonotype was observed a handful of times. This sequence joins TRBV11-2 and TRBJ2-5; no definite D call. The CDR3 runs 13 residues. V was pared by 0 bases and J by 3 bases, with 5 bases between. The germline CDR1 and CDR2 sequences are SGHAT and FQNNGV. The CDR3 DNA reads as TGTGCCAGCAGCTTAGATCGAAAAGAGACCCAGTACTTC. Translated, it gives CASSLDRKETQYF.

Only a few counts were recorded for this clonotype. The rearrangement uses TRBV6-6 and TRBJ2-1; 8 bases agree with TRBD1. Trimming cost V 0 bases and J 4 bases; bases outside gene matches: 5. The CDR3 length is 16 residues. Germline CDR1 MNHNY, CDR2 SVGAGI (reference sequence). In DNA form, the CDR3 reads TGTGCCAGCAGTTACTCCGACAGGGGCACGTACAATGAGCAGTTCTTC. Protein: CASSYSDRGTYNEQFF.

This clonotype was observed a handful of times. The CDR3 DNA reads as TGTGCCAGCTGCCAGGGACAAAACTACGAGCAGTACTTC. This encodes CASCQGQNYEQYF. This sequence joins TRBV18 and TRBJ2-7, with a possible D match to TRBD1 (6 bases). Looked up from germline, CDR1 is KGHSH and CDR2 is LQKENI. The CDR3 length is 13 residues. V was pared by 7 bases and J by 3 bases, with 13 bases between.

In its sample, this clonotype was seen a few times. The CDR3 protein is CASKPRSTSTDTQYF. The CDR3 DNA reads TGTGCCAGCAAGCCCAGGTCGACTAGCACAGATACGCAGTATTTT. This chain joins TRBV5-4 and TRBJ2-3; no clear D gene. The CDR3 runs 15 residues. Germline lookup yields CDR1 SGHNT and CDR2 YYREEE (reference sequence). The V and J ends lost 6 bases and 0 bases respectively, with 14 bases between them.

The chain couples TRBV2 to TRBJ1-5; 8 bases align to TRBD1. The germline gives CDR1 SNHLY, CDR2 FYNNEI. The trim removed 4 bases at V and 7 bases at J, leaving 6 bases unmatched. This CDR3 has 14 amino acids. This CDR3 reads CASSGYGQGQPQHF. The CDR3 DNA follows: TGTGCCAGCAGTGGTTACGGACAGGGCCAGCCCCAGCATTTT.

This clonotype showed up many times. This chain joins TRBV7-2 and TRBJ2-7; 7 bases fit TRBD1. Germline CDR1 and CDR2: SGHTA and FQGNSA. The CDR3 runs 15 residues. V gave up 5 bases and J gave up 3 bases; unmatched junction bases: 10. The CDR3 DNA is TGTGCCAGCAGCCCCCGACAGGGAAGTAGCTACGAGCAGTACTTC. This sequence encodes CASSPRQGSSYEQYF.

The genes are TRBV20-1 and TRBJ2-7; D ambiguous. This CDR3 region has 13 residues. V lost 1 base and J lost 0, with 7 bases in between. From germline, CDR1 is DFQATT and CDR2 SNEGSKA (reference sequence). The CDR3 bases are TGCAGTGCTAGAGTAGGCAGCTCCTACGAGCAGTACTTC. Amino acid sequence: CSARVGSSYEQYF.

This clonotype was detected a few times. The chain joins TRBV7-2 to TRBJ2-7; the match to TRBD1 covers 7 bases. The V gene end was trimmed by 1 base and the J gene end by 2 bases; junction bases not matched to a gene: 8. CDR1 and CDR2 from the germline V gene are SGHTA and FQGNSA. This CDR3 is built from 16 residues. The CDR3 is CASSLGAGTATYEQYF. The CDR3 region has the DNA TGTGCCAGCAGCTTAGGCGCCGGGACAGCGACCTACGAGCAGTACTTC. The full variable domain, its missing parts supplied by reference TRBV7-2 and TRBJ2-7, is GAGVSQSPSNKVTEKGKDVELRCDPISGHTALYWYRQSLGQGLEFLIYFQGNSAPDKSGLPSDRFSAERTGGSVSTLTIQRTQQEDSAVYLCASSLGAGTATYEQYFGPGTRLTVT.

The rearrangement joins TRBV2 to TRBJ1-6; TRBD1 matches 12 bases. The J segment lost 9 bases and the V segment lost 4 bases, leaving 7 bases of the junction unmatched. The germline gives CDR1 SNHLY, CDR2 FYNNEI. The length of the CDR3 is 16 residues. The CDR3 region has the DNA TGTGCCAGCAGTGCGGGACAGGGGGCGGAAGGTTCACCCCTCCACTTT. Amino acids: CASSAGQGAEGSPLHF.

A few counts support this clonotype. V and J are TRBV19 and TRBJ1-2, with TRBD1 as a possible D gene (6 bases). Deletions cut 4 bases from V and 7 bases from J, with 19 bases between. CDR3 length: 15 amino acids. Germline CDR1 reads LNHDA; CDR2 reads SQIVND (reference sequence). The CDR3 protein is CASSTVVRGAGGYTF. The CDR3 DNA reads TGTGCCAGTAGTACTGTGGTCCGGGGGGCCGGTGGCTACACCTTC.

The chain employs TRBV11-2 and TRBJ2-1; D might be TRBD1 (6 bases). Germline lookup yields CDR1 SGHAT and CDR2 FQNNGV. V was clipped by 6 bases and J by 2 bases, with 11 bases between them. This CDR3 has 14 amino acids. The CDR3 protein is CASRSGQTYNEQFF. CDR3 coding DNA: TGTGCCAGCAGATCAGGACAGACCTACAATGAGCAGTTCTTC.

This clonotype has just a few counts. The CDR3 region has the DNA TGTGCCAGCAGTCAGGGGGCGCGTCAGCCCCAGCATTTT. Translation: CASSQGARQPQHF. The chain links TRBV12-3 or TRBV12-4 to TRBJ1-5; 8 bases align to TRBD1. The length of the CDR3 is 13 residues. V dropped 5 bases and J dropped 6; count of bases not matched to a gene: 3.

This clonotype was found a few times. The chain recombines TRBV5-6 with TRBJ1-2; the D is unclear. The V end lost 2 bases, the J end lost 4 bases, and 9 bases lay between the germline ends. The CDR3 runs to 13 residues. The germline CDR1 and CDR2 sequences are SGHDT and YYEEEE. The CDR3 sequence is CASSFGKSYGYTF. CDR3 coding DNA: TGTGCCAGCAGCTTCGGCAAAAGCTATGGCTACACCTTC.